This TCR beta chain was obtained from a study of cytomegalovirus exposure and HLA in healthy donors. The CDR3 contains 17 residues. Germline CDR1 and CDR2: MDHEN and SYDVKM. Trimming cost V 5 bases and J 1 base, with 18 bases left between them. Use of 60 Vbeta and 13 Jbeta primers characterized the PCR. TCRdb keeps only in-frame clones here, not all; method: immunoSEQ multiplex PCR. Of 180,000 or so clones listed, about 80% were seen once; the top ten hold less than 2.5%. The TCR comes from a woman between 45 and 65 years old in good health and CMV-seronegative. Sequencing was done on a sample of PBMCs. The chain combines TRBV28 with TRBJ2-1; D ambiguous. The chain's CDR3 is CASSPQAQRRSYNEQFF. The CDR3 nucleotides are TGTGCCAGCAGTCCTCAGGCTCAACGAAGGTCCTACAATGAGCAGTTCTTC.